This T cell receptor (beta chain) was retrieved from a study of blood T cell repertoires in COVID-19. Study context: Samples came from the United States, Italy and Spain, spanning acute and convalescent COVID-19.

The CDR3 extends over 17 amino acids. Measured with immunoSEQ multiplex PCR; TCRdb has only the in-frame clones, and not every one. This repertoire shows some 300,000 clones, 85% to 90% found once; its top ten account for roughly 6.1%. This chain joins TRBV21-1 and TRBJ2-1; the DNA was not used to check the table's D call, TRBD2. TRBV21-1 is shown as a pseudogene. Input material: peripheral blood. This sequence originates from a woman aged 45-60 years with COVID-19, enrolled during active disease. This CDR3 is CASSNPLAEHSYNEQFF. CDR3 nucleotides: TGTGCCAGCAGCAATCCGCTAGCGGAGCACTCCTACAATGAGCAGTTCTTC.